These 17 T cell receptor beta chains originate from one sample sequenced in a study of type 1 regulatory T cells (dated by TCRdb to about 2021). This sample was sequenced with an Illumina MiSeq. TCRdb reprocessed the public reads (quality trimming at Q25 with fastp, clone calling with MiXCR) and kept in-frame beta chains. CDR3 protein duplicates are merged, each entry listing the most common genes and DNA. Within this sample are about 18,000 distinct CDR3 sequences, with roughly 10% of them counted one time only. Clones ranked in the top ten supply 2.5% to 3% of the sample. The sample comprised CD4+ T cells, either the whole sample or a sorted fraction (not recorded which). All receptors derive from a human donor in good health.

The CDR3 reads CASSPRIAGGNNEQFF. CDR3 DNA sequence: TGTGCCAGCTCACCAAGGATAGCGGGAGGGAACAATGAGCAGTTCTTC. The chain carries TRBV18 and TRBJ2-1, with TRBD2 matching over 11 bases. Germline CDR1 and CDR2: KGHSH and LQKENI. The CDR3 contains 16 residues. J gave up 5 bases and V 2 bases, and 5 bases lay outside the gene matches.

This clonotype was seen ten or more times. V gene TRBV6-5 combines with J gene TRBJ2-2; D possibly corresponds to TRBD2 (6 bases). The CDR3 is 15 amino acids. Per the germline V gene, CDR1 is MNHEY and CDR2 is SVGAGI. Trimming shortened V by 2 bases and J by 5 bases, and 12 bases separated the two germline ends. The DNA of the CDR3 is TGTGCCAGCAGTTACGCGGGAAGGGGAACCGGGGAGCTGTTTTTT. This translates into CASSYAGRGTGELFF.

This clonotype was seen a few times. This chain connects TRBV7-8 to TRBJ2-7; 7 positions agree with TRBD1. CDR1 and CDR2 (germline): SGHVS, FQNEAQ. The CDR3 covers 17 residues. V was pared by 4 bases and J by 4 bases, with 16 bases of the junction left unmatched. CDR3 sequence reads: CASSSHRGPSPQYEQYF. The CDR3 nucleotides are TGTGCCAGCAGCTCCCACAGGGGCCCCTCCCCCCAATACGAGCAGTACTTC.

The chain employs TRBV29-1 and TRBJ1-1; maybe TRBD1 (5 bases). The CDR3 runs to 12 residues. Per germline, CDR1 SQVTM and CDR2 ANQGSEA. The V end was cut by 7 bases, the J end by 7 bases, with 16 bases between. The chain's CDR3 is CSGFTGWSEAFF. The CDR3 bases are TGCAGCGGCTTTACAGGATGGAGTGAAGCTTTCTTT.

This clonotype was seen many times. V and J are TRBV11-1 and TRBJ2-1; D is possibly TRBD2 (6 bases). From germline, CDR1 is SGHAT and CDR2 FQDESV (reference sequence). This CDR3 contains 17 residues. Trimming cost V 1 base and J 4 bases, with 17 bases left between them. CDR3: CASSLVFGTSPYNEQFF. In DNA, the CDR3 is TGTGCCAGCAGCTTAGTATTTGGGACTTCCCCATACAATGAGCAGTTCTTC.

By sample fraction, this clonotype is medium-sized. CDR3 coding DNA: TGTGCCAGCAGCTTAGTCGGGGGGGGCTCAATAGATCAGCCCCAGCATTTT. Protein: CASSLVGGGSIDQPQHF. This chain uses TRBV7-2 with TRBJ1-5, with D perhaps matching TRBD1 (6 bases). Deletions cut 1 base from V and 5 bases from J, with 18 bases between. The germline V gene encodes CDR1 SGHTA and CDR2 FQGNSA. The length of the CDR3 is 17 residues.

This clonotype qualifies as medium-sized. The chain couples TRBV18 to TRBJ2-3; 7 bases fit TRBD2. Germline loops: CDR1 KGHSH, CDR2 LQKENI. CDR3 length equals 15 residues. The V and J ends lost 3 bases and 5 bases, in that order; junction bases with no gene match: 8. Here the CDR3 DNA reads TGTGCCAGCTCACCCGGGACTACGAGGCTAGATACGCAGTATTTT. It codes for CASSPGTTRLDTQYF.

The chain couples TRBV7-3 to TRBJ2-7, with D hard to call. V was shortened by 5 bases and J by 6 bases, with 14 bases between the two germline ends. Per germline, CDR1 SGHTA and CDR2 FQGTGA. CDR3 length: 13 residues. The CDR3 is CASSPFITGEQYF. CDR3 nucleotide sequence: TGTGCCAGCAGCCCGTTCATAACTGGCGAGCAGTACTTC.

In this sample, this clonotype turned up a few times. J is TRBJ2-7 and V is TRBV20-1; 9 bases are a match to TRBD1. Germline lookup yields CDR1 DFQATT and CDR2 SNEGSKA (reference sequence). With 5 bases clipped from V and 3 bases from J, the junction kept 8 bases outside the gene matches. The CDR3 has 14 amino acids. As DNA, the CDR3 is TGCAGTGCTCAACATGGGACAGGGCTCTACGAGCAGTACTTC. It specifies CSAQHGTGLYEQYF.

This rearrangement joins TRBV5-1 to TRBJ1-1; tentative D call: TRBD1 (5 bases). Trimming shortened V by 3 bases and J by 10 bases, and 19 bases separated the two germline ends. The CDR3 runs to 14 residues. Germline CDR1 reads SGHRS; CDR2 reads YFSETQ. Written as DNA, the CDR3 is TGCGCCAGCAGCTCCACGCCACAGGTTTTTGGAGCTTTCTTT. Residues: CASSSTPQVFGAFF. The whole variable domain, remainder taken from reference TRBV5-1 and TRBJ1-1, is KAGVTQTPRYLIKTRGQQVTLSCSPISGHRSVSWYQQTPGQGLQFLFEYFSETQRNKGNFPGRFSGRQFSNSRSEMNVSTLELGDSALYLCASSSTPQVFGAFFGQGTRLTVV.

In its sample, this clonotype ranks as medium-sized. As DNA, the CDR3 is TGTGCCATCAGTGGCGCGGGACTGCAAGAAGAGACCCAGTACTTC. Its protein is CAISGAGLQEETQYF. This sequence joins TRBV10-3 and TRBJ2-5; possibly TRBD2 for D (6 bases). This CDR3 has 15 residues. The V gene's germline CDR1 is ENHRY and CDR2 SYGVKD. The ends were cut back, 4 bases at V and 3 bases at J, with 15 bases in the middle.

This clonotype appeared many times. The chain uses TRBV20-1 and TRBJ2-7; D gene unclear. V gave up 6 bases and J gave up 0 bases, with 18 bases separating them. This CDR3 contains 15 residues. Germline V gives CDR1 DFQATT, CDR2 SNEGSKA (reference sequence). The CDR3 reads CSAPPGVALSYEQYF. The CDR3 nucleotides read TGCAGTGCCCCACCTGGCGTGGCTCTCTCCTACGAGCAGTACTTC.

This clonotype showed up many times. The gene calls are TRBV19 and TRBJ2-6, with D perhaps TRBD1 (6 bases). Germline V gene lookup returns CDR1 LNHDA and CDR2 SQIVND (reference sequence). The CDR3 is 15 amino acids. V lost 4 bases and J lost 3, with 10 bases in between. The CDR3 DNA reads TGTGCCAGTAGTACCTACAGGGTTGGGGCCAACGTCCTGACTTTC. Its protein product is CASSTYRVGANVLTF.

This clonotype was seen more than once but under ten times. The V call is TRBV29-1, the J call TRBJ2-2; 11 bases are shared with TRBD1. Per germline, CDR1 SQVTM and CDR2 ANQGSEA. The ends lost 5 bases at V and 6 bases at J; junction bases unmatched: 8. CDR3 length equals 15 residues. The CDR3 region is CSVSSGQGASGELFF. The CDR3 DNA is TGCAGCGTTTCCTCCGGACAGGGGGCGTCCGGGGAGCTGTTTTTT.

This clonotype was seen at least ten times. The rearrangement uses TRBV24-1 and TRBJ2-1; no firm D call. V lost 4 bases and J lost 9, with 6 bases in between. There are 11 residues in the CDR3. Germline CDR1 is KGHDR and CDR2 is SFDVKD. CDR3 loop: CATSEQTEQFF. The CDR3 nucleotides read TGTGCCACCAGTGAACAAACTGAGCAGTTCTTC.

By proportion, this clonotype is medium-sized. The CDR3 DNA follows: TGTGCCAGCAGCTTCCGACTAGCGGGAGCCTCCTACGAGCAGTACTTC. Encoded protein: CASSFRLAGASYEQYF. This chain connects TRBV11-2 to TRBJ2-7; TRBD2 aligns across 12 bases. The CDR3 contains 16 residues. Trimming cost V 3 bases and J 0 bases; bases outside gene matches: 3. CDR1 SGHAT and CDR2 FQNNGV come from the germline V gene.

There are many counts of this clonotype. CDR3 amino acids: CASSLLDSDSPLHF. The CDR3 DNA reads as TGTGCCAGCAGCCTCCTTGACTCGGATTCACCCCTCCACTTT. This rearrangement joins TRBV3-1 to TRBJ1-6, with no clear D. The CDR3 consists of 14 residues. CDR1 is LGHDT, CDR2 YNNKEL, per germline (reference sequence). With 4 bases removed from V and 8 bases from J, the gap between germline ends came to 12 bases. Drawing the rest from reference TRBV3-1 and TRBJ1-6, the complete variable domain is DTAVSQTPKYLVTQMGNDKSIKCEQNLGHDTMYWYKQDSKKFLKIMFSYNNKELIINETVPNRFSPKSPDKAHLNLHINSLELGDSAVYFCASSLLDSDSPLHFGNGTRLTVT.